The clone carrying this TCR beta chain was counted many times. Antigen unknown. This CDR3 is built from 14 residues. V was pared by 4 bases and J by 6 bases, with 9 bases of the junction left unmatched. Germline CDR1 is MNHEY and CDR2 is SMNVEV (reference sequence). This sample was included in a study of regulatory T cells in long-lasting Graves disease. Time point indicated: persistent/refractory GD, antithyroid drugs over 5 years with positive TRAb. The TCR library was made from RNA extracted from PBMCs. Findings of the study overall: Among persistent patients, a larger number of public clonotypes were shared (approximately 3,000) than among newly diagnosed patients (about 1,000).

TCR beta libraries were built with iRepertoire HTBI primers and Arm-PCR of CDR3 regions. TCRdb ran MiXCR on the multiplex PCR reads and lists one entry per CDR3 protein. The sample carries approximately 690,000 distinct CDR3 sequences, 30% recorded once. The TCR sequence derives from a female donor with Graves disease. The chain employs TRBV27 and TRBJ2-7, with 7 bases identical to TRBD1. Sequences were derived from peripheral blood mononuclear cells (PBMCs), sampled when the disease was refractory, from a patient treated with antithyroid drugs. In DNA, the CDR3 is TGTGCCAGCAGTTCTCGGACAGGCCCAGCCGAGCAGTACTTC. This gives the protein CASSSRTGPAEQYF.